The clone carrying this T cell receptor (beta chain) was counted once. This entry is derived from a study of shared clonotypes between healthy human individuals. The genomic DNA of each subset was split evenly across several immunoSEQ plates. Assay: immunoSEQ multiplex PCR; the TCRdb copy retains only in-frame clones and omits some. There are roughly 2 million clones in the sample; under 97% occur only once, and 0.1% to 0.15% lies in the top ten. The CDR3 runs to 15 residues. V was clipped by 6 bases and J by 0 bases; unmatched bases: 6. Germline V gene sequence: CDR1 MNHNY, CDR2 SVGAGI (reference sequence).

This clonotype was obtained from a man aged 18-30 years in good health. The gene calls are TRBV6-6 and TRBJ1-1; 8 bases agree with TRBD1. The sequenced sample consisted of naive CD4+ T cells sorted from blood. Subset noted: CD45RA+ positively selected. The CDR3 DNA reads TGTGCCAGCAGGAAGGGGACAGGCATGAACACTGAAGCTTTCTTT. Translation gives CASRKGTGMNTEAFF.